A selection of T cell receptor beta chains follows, all from one sample in a study of blood T cell repertoires in COVID-19. Data came from immunoSEQ multiplex PCR; TCRdb stores just in-frame clones and leaves some out. The sample has 200,000 to 250,000 clones; about 80% are singletons. Sample: peripheral blood. The receptors shown here come from a woman between 45 and 65 years old with acute or convalescent COVID-19. CDR3s include the opening cysteine and the closing phenylalanine or tryptophan. A D gene is named only where the DNA matches it firmly. Only some rows state a clone size, as once, few, many or a class for expanded clones.

TRBV5-8,-,-,TRBJ1-1,CASSLRRGNTEAFF,TGTGCCAGCAGCTTGAGACGGGGGAACACTGAAGCTTTCTTT
TRBV12-3/TRBV12-4,-,TRBD1,TRBJ1-2,CASSQDRGRGYTF,TGTGCCAGCAGCCAAGACAGGGGACGTGGCTACACCTTC
TRBV28,-,TRBD1,TRBJ1-2,CASSPGQGAHPNYGYTF,TGTGCCAGCAGTCCCGGACAGGGGGCGCATCCCAACTATGGCTACACCTTC
TRBV6-5,once,-,TRBJ1-1,CASSTAGMNTEAFF,TGTGCCAGCAGTACGGCAGGAATGAACACTGAAGCTTTCTTT
TRBV19,once,-,TRBJ1-2,CASSIATGGGGYTF,TGTGCCAGTAGTATCGCGACAGGTGGAGGCGGCTACACCTTC
TRBV15,once,-,TRBJ2-1,CATSRKTVADSYNEQFF,TGTGCCACCAGCAGAAAGACAGTAGCGGATTCCTACAATGAGCAGTTCTTC
TRBV6-5,few,TRBD1,TRBJ2-7,CASSRGQAGEQYF,TGTGCCAGCAGTCGGGGACAGGCGGGCGAGCAGTACTTC
TRBV11-2,once,-,TRBJ2-7,CASSFSEGDEQYF,TGTGCCAGCAGCTTTTCAGAGGGAGACGAGCAGTACTTC
TRBV5-1,-,TRBD2,TRBJ2-3,CASSLVGSGATDTQYF,TGCGCCAGCAGCTTGGTTGGGAGCGGGGCCACAGATACGCAGTATTTT
TRBV20-1,-,-,TRBJ2-5,CSADSQETQYF,TGCAGTGCGGACAGCCAAGAGACCCAGTACTTC
TRBV5-1,once,TRBD1,TRBJ1-4,CASSPGQGEKLFF,TGCGCCAGCAGCCCCGGACAGGGGGAAAAACTGTTTTTT
TRBV2,-,TRBD1,TRBJ2-1,CASRDRAYNEQFF,TGTGCCAGCCGGGACAGAGCTTACAATGAGCAGTTCTTC
TRBV6-2/TRBV6-3,-,-,TRBJ2-6,CASSYRVSGANVLTF,TGTGCCAGCAGTTACCGGGTCTCTGGGGCCAACGTCCTGACTTTC
TRBV10-3,once,TRBD2,TRBJ2-7,CAISAGRDYEQYF,TGTGCCATCAGTGCCGGGAGGGACTACGAGCAGTACTTC
TRBV24-1,-,TRBD1,TRBJ2-1,CATSDQLRDSRNNEQFF,TGTGCCACCAGTGACCAACTTAGGGACAGCCGAAACAATGAGCAGTTCTTC
TRBV28,-,TRBD2,TRBJ2-3,CASSFPGRALSDTQYF,TGTGCCAGCAGTTTTCCCGGGAGGGCCCTTTCAGATACGCAGTATTTT
TRBV28,-,TRBD1,TRBJ1-2,CASSFVRGDGYTF,TGTGCCAGCAGTTTTGTCAGGGGGGATGGCTACACCTTC
TRBV28,-,TRBD2,TRBJ2-5,CASSRRGLAGGPGSETQYF,TGTGCCAGCAGTCGAAGGGGACTAGCGGGAGGGCCAGGTTCAGAGACCCAGTACTTC
TRBV28,-,TRBD1,TRBJ1-4,CASSTGGRGEKLFF,TGTGCCAGCAGTACAGGGGGCCGGGGGGAAAAACTGTTTTTT
TRBV7-8,-,TRBD1,TRBJ1-4,CASSLGGQNEKLFF,TGTGCCAGCAGCTTAGGGGGACAGAATGAAAAACTGTTTTTT
TRBV7-2,-,-,TRBJ1-2,CASSLVPDPSYGYTF,TGTGCCAGCAGCTTAGTCCCAGACCCTAGCTATGGCTACACCTTC
TRBV6-2/TRBV6-3,-,-,TRBJ1-1,CASSYPGPRTEAFF,TGTGCCAGCAGTTACCCGGGTCCGAGGACTGAAGCTTTCTTT
TRBV5-1,-,TRBD1,TRBJ2-7,CASSRDRDEEQYF,TGCGCCAGCAGCAGGGACAGGGATGAAGAGCAGTACTTC
TRBV7-7,-,-,TRBJ2-1,CASSPGPQGYNEQFF,TGTGCCAGCAGCCCTGGGCCTCAGGGCTACAATGAGCAGTTCTTC
TRBV7-7,-,-,TRBJ2-3,CASSLAGTGADTQYF,TGTGCCAGCAGCTTAGCGGGAACCGGGGCAGATACGCAGTATTTT
TRBV10-3,-,-,TRBJ2-7,CAISEGLLVQYF,TGTGCCATCAGTGAGGGGCTCTTAGTGCAGTACTTC
TRBV4-1,-,TRBD1,TRBJ2-7,CASSPGQGADEQYF,TGCGCCAGCAGCCCGGGACAGGGGGCCGACGAGCAGTACTTC
TRBV18,-,-,TRBJ2-3,CASEGGPDTQYF,TGTGCCAGTGAGGGCGGGCCAGATACGCAGTATTTT
TRBV7-9,-,-,TRBJ2-1,CASSDYIDNEQFF,TGTGCCAGCAGCGACTACATCGACAATGAGCAGTTCTTC
TRBV3-1/TRBV3-2,few,-,TRBJ1-1,CASSHLTTLSTEAFF,TGTGCCAGCAGCCACCTAACCACCTTAAGCACTGAAGCTTTCTTT
TRBV19,-,-,TRBJ1-6,CASSIEEGRNSPLHF,TGTGCCAGTAGTATAGAGGAGGGAAGGAATTCACCCCTCCACTTT
TRBV7-2,-,TRBD2,TRBJ2-5,CASSFSASGGRGETQYF,TGTGCCAGCAGCTTCTCGGCTAGCGGGGGCCGAGGAGAGACCCAGTACTTC
TRBV5-1,-,-,TRBJ1-1,CASSFGPKGTEAFF,TGCGCCAGCAGCTTCGGGCCGAAGGGGACTGAAGCTTTCTTT
TRBV18,-,TRBD2,TRBJ2-7,CASSVQGLAGLSSYEQYF,TGTGCCAGCTCCGTGCAGGGACTAGCGGGTCTAAGCTCCTACGAGCAGTACTTC
TRBV7-3,-,-,TRBJ2-3,CASSLTSGTSTDTQYF,TGTGCCAGCAGCTTAACTTCGGGGACTAGCACAGATACGCAGTATTTT
TRBV11-2,-,TRBD2,TRBJ2-1,CASSFGGEGSYNEQFF,TGTGCCAGCAGCTTCGGTGGGGAGGGATCCTACAATGAGCAGTTCTTC
TRBV10-3,-,-,TRBJ2-2,CAISDSDRDTGELFF,TGTGCCATCAGTGACTCGGACAGAGACACCGGGGAGCTGTTTTTT
TRBV9,-,-,TRBJ1-1,CASSGRGSNTEAFF,TGTGCCAGCAGCGGAAGGGGGAGTAACACTGAAGCTTTCTTT
TRBV4-1,-,-,TRBJ1-2,CASSQYSGTRPLGYTF,TGCGCCAGCAGCCAATATTCCGGGACAAGGCCTTTGGGCTACACCTTC
TRBV9,-,TRBD1,TRBJ1-2,CASSVEDRVPGYTF,TGTGCCAGCAGCGTAGAAGACAGGGTCCCTGGCTACACCTTC
TRBV24-1,-,TRBD1,TRBJ2-5,CATSEGTGAGETQYF,TGTGCCACCAGTGAGGGGACAGGGGCGGGGGAGACCCAGTACTTC
TRBV6-1,-,TRBD2,TRBJ2-1,CASSEAVASGSYNEQFF,TGTGCCAGCAGTGAAGCGGTTGCTAGCGGCTCCTACAATGAGCAGTTCTTC
TRBV19,-,-,TRBJ1-3,CASSIARQSLSGNTIYF,TGTGCCAGTAGTATAGCTCGACAGTCGCTTTCTGGAAACACCATATATTTT
TRBV3-1/TRBV3-2,-,-,TRBJ2-1,CASTMGRLVGNEQFF,TGTGCCAGCACCATGGGGAGACTAGTCGGCAATGAGCAGTTCTTC
TRBV28,-,-,TRBJ2-2,CAIQGSSKTGELFF,TGTGCCATCCAGGGATCGTCGAAAACCGGGGAGCTGTTTTTT
TRBV6-2/TRBV6-3,-,-,TRBJ2-1,CASSYPARFGENNEQFF,TGTGCCAGCAGTTATCCTGCCAGATTCGGGGAAAACAATGAGCAGTTCTTC
TRBV29-1,-,TRBD1,TRBJ1-1,CSVPGQGNTEAFF,TGCAGCGTACCGGGACAGGGTAACACTGAAGCTTTCTTT
TRBV28,many,TRBD1,TRBJ2-7,CASGTGVHEQYF,TGTGCCAGTGGGACAGGTGTCCACGAGCAGTACTTC
TRBV24-1,-,-,TRBJ1-5,CATSDRQEGQPQHF,TGTGCCACCAGTGATCGACAGGAAGGTCAGCCCCAGCATTTT
TRBV6-5,-,-,TRBJ2-1,CASSYSGQSSYNEQFF,TGTGCCAGCAGTTACTCCGGACAGAGCTCCTACAATGAGCAGTTCTTC